The 29 T cell receptor beta chains presented below share a single source sample, sequenced in a study of blood T cells in healthy people across ages. The use of a sample-barcoded 5' primer and a J-beta primer mix characterized a second PCR of about 7 to 12 cycles. Each CDR3 protein gets one entry after TCRdb re-called the 5' RACE reads with MiXCR. The repertoire holds about 780,000 distinct CDR3 sequences, with approximately 59% as singletons. Sequenced input: blood. Receptors originate from a young man in good health.

V usage is TRBV5-4 and J usage is TRBJ2-1; maybe TRBD2 (5 bases). The CDR3 length is 13 residues. Trimming left V 4 bases short and J 4 bases short, with 9 bases between. Germline V gene data show CDR1 as SGHNT and CDR2 as YYREEE (reference sequence). The chain's CDR3 is CASSHGLYNEQFF. CDR3 nucleotide sequence: TGTGCCAGCAGCCACGGACTGTACAATGAGCAGTTCTTC.

V gene TRBV5-1 combines with J gene TRBJ2-2; D is undetermined. CDR3 length: 16 amino acids. With 4 bases removed from V and 4 bases from J, the gap between germline ends came to 17 bases. CDR1 and CDR2 from the germline V gene are SGHRS and YFSETQ. The CDR3 region is CASSPWSSRPTGELFF. Written as DNA, the CDR3 is TGCGCCAGCAGCCCATGGTCCTCTAGGCCCACCGGGGAGCTGTTTTTT.

Only a few counts were recorded for this clonotype. This chain uses TRBV6-5 with TRBJ2-7; D is possibly TRBD2 (6 bases). V dropped 4 bases and J dropped 5 bases, with 18 bases sitting between them. CDR3 length: 15 amino acids. Looked up from germline, CDR1 is MNHEY and CDR2 is SVGAGI. The CDR3 region is CASSLARETLHEQYF. The CDR3 DNA sequence: TGTGCCAGCAGTTTGGCCCGGGAGACGCTCCACGAGCAGTACTTC.

This rearrangement joins TRBV27 to TRBJ1-5; D is perhaps TRBD1 (5 bases). Trimming took 2 bases from V and 7 from J, leaving 12 bases between them. The length of the CDR3 is 14 residues. Per germline, CDR1 MNHEY and CDR2 SMNVEV (reference sequence). The CDR3 region has the DNA TGTGCCAGCAGTTTAGTGGGGACTGGGCAGCCCCAGCATTTT. Amino acid sequence: CASSLVGTGQPQHF.

The chain joins TRBV28 to TRBJ2-1, with 8 bases matching TRBD1. The CDR3 has 12 amino acids. Germline V gene lookup returns CDR1 MDHEN and CDR2 SYDVKM. The trim removed 6 bases at V and 10 bases at J, leaving 5 bases unmatched. In DNA, the CDR3 is TGTGCCAGCAGCACTGCAGGGGGCGAGCAGTTCTTC. The encoded protein is CASSTAGGEQFF. The variable domain in full, completed from reference TRBV28 and TRBJ2-1, reads DVKVTQSSRYLVKRTGEKVFLECVQDMDHENMFWYRQDPGLGLRLIYFSYDVKMKEKGDIPEGYSVSREKKERFSLILESASTNQTSMYLCASSTAGGEQFFGPGTRLTVL.

In its sample, this clonotype was seen once. The chain combines TRBV28 with TRBJ2-1, with a weak D call TRBD1 (6 bases). Matching the DNA end better, TRBJ2-7 makes the J call doubtful. Per the germline V gene, CDR1 is MDHEN and CDR2 is SYDVKM. The CDR3 runs 16 residues. The chain's CDR3 is CASSRPDRSSYNEQYF. The CDR3 DNA reads as TGTGCCAGCAGCCGCCCCGACAGGAGCTCCTACAATGAGCAGTACTTC.

The chain uses TRBV6-6 and TRBJ2-4; D possibly corresponds to TRBD2 (6 bases). The DNA end is a closer match to TRBJ2-5, so the J assignment may be wrong. The CDR3 consists of 14 residues. The germline V gene encodes CDR1 MNHNY and CDR2 SVGAGI (reference sequence). This chain's CDR3 is CASSYSSGGETQYF. DNA for the CDR3: TGTGCCAGCAGTTACTCGAGTGGGGGGGAGACCCAGTACTTC.

This clonotype was detected once. The chain carries TRBV18 and TRBJ2-1, with D tentatively TRBD2 (6 bases). The CDR3 is 15 residues long. Germline-derived CDR1 and CDR2 are KGHSH and LQKENI. Trimming shortened V by 4 bases and J by 8 bases, and 18 bases separated the two germline ends. CDR3 nucleotides: TGTGCCAGCTCACTCCTCGGGGGATTTGACGATGAGCAGTTCTTC. It is translated as CASSLLGGFDDEQFF.

The gene calls are TRBV12-3 or TRBV12-4 and TRBJ1-5; a possible D gene is TRBD1 (5 bases). Trimming cost V 3 bases and J 2 bases, with 14 bases left between them. This CDR3 comprises 16 residues. The CDR3: CASSFSGGFGNQPQHF. In DNA form, the CDR3 reads TGTGCCAGCAGTTTCAGCGGGGGGTTCGGCAATCAGCCCCAGCATTTT.

The gene calls are TRBV3-1 and TRBJ1-1; tentatively, D is TRBD1 (5 bases). CDR3 size: 13 residues. The germline CDR1 and CDR2 sequences are LGHDT and YNNKEL (reference sequence). V shed 0 bases and J shed 10 bases, with 12 bases lying between them. The CDR3 reads CASSQELSRGAFF. The CDR3 nucleotides are TGTGCCAGCAGCCAAGAATTGAGTAGGGGAGCTTTCTTT.

This clonotype was seen a few times. This chain links TRBV24-1 with TRBJ2-1, with no clear D. V was pared by 4 bases and J by 9 bases, with 9 bases between. CDR1 is KGHDR, CDR2 SFDVKD, per germline. The CDR3 length is 12 residues. The CDR3 nucleotides are TGTGCCACCAGTGACGAGATTCGTGAGCAGTTCTTC. This translates into CATSDEIREQFF.

This chain uses TRBV29-1 with TRBJ2-3; 8 bases agree with TRBD2. Germline V gene data show CDR1 as SQVTM and CDR2 as ANQGSEA. V was pared by 8 bases and J by 3 bases, with 13 bases of the junction left unmatched. CDR3 length: 15 residues. The CDR3 is CSSRGGAPRTDTQYF. The DNA of the CDR3 is TGCAGCTCTCGGGGGGGGGCCCCGAGGACAGATACGCAGTATTTT.

The J gene is TRBJ2-1, the V gene TRBV29-1; weak D call: TRBD2 (6 bases). V was clipped by 6 bases and J by 1 base, with 16 bases between them. Germline V gives CDR1 SQVTM, CDR2 ANQGSEA. The CDR3 spans 15 residues. The CDR3 sequence: CSVGGGPRSYNEQFF. The CDR3 DNA follows: TGCAGCGTCGGTGGAGGGCCGAGGTCCTACAATGAGCAGTTCTTC.

This chain uses TRBV7-2 with TRBJ2-3; 8 nucleotides match TRBD2. Germline V gene sequence: CDR1 SGHTA, CDR2 FQGNSA. J gave up 3 bases and V 4 bases, and 12 bases lay outside the gene matches. This CDR3 has 17 residues. The CDR3 nucleotides read TGTGCCAGCAGCTGGACCGTAGTCGGGGGGGGGACAGATACGCAGTATTTT. Amino acids: CASSWTVVGGGTDTQYF.

V gene TRBV10-3 combines with J gene TRBJ2-7, with TRBD2 matching over 7 bases. Per germline, CDR1 ENHRY and CDR2 SYGVKD. J gave up 0 bases and V 5 bases, and 4 bases lay outside the gene matches. The CDR3 is 14 amino acids. The CDR3 is CAISKGTISYEQYF. The CDR3 bases are TGTGCCATCAGTAAGGGGACTATCTCCTACGAGCAGTACTTC.

The chain employs TRBV9 and TRBJ2-3; 8 bases match TRBD1. Germline trimming cut 4 bases from V and 10 bases from J; bases unmatched to any gene: 11. Germline V gene lookup returns CDR1 SGDLS and CDR2 YYNGEE. The CDR3 is 14 amino acids. The CDR3 here is CASSSRTGSVAQYF. The CDR3 nucleotides read TGTGCCAGCAGCTCCCGGACAGGGAGTGTCGCGCAGTATTTT.

V is TRBV20-1 and J is TRBJ2-7; tentative D call: TRBD2 (6 bases). The CDR3 loop spans 11 amino acids. Germline lookup yields CDR1 DFQATT and CDR2 SNEGSKA (reference sequence). V lost 3 bases and J 7 bases, leaving 10 bases between the germline ends. Here the CDR3 reads CSASREEEQYF. The CDR3 DNA follows: TGCAGTGCTAGTAGGGAGGAGGAGCAGTACTTC.

The chain employs TRBV7-9 and TRBJ2-3; possible D gene TRBD1, 6 bases. Germline V gene data show CDR1 as SEHNR and CDR2 as FQNEAQ (reference sequence). The CDR3 extends over 15 amino acids. Trimming removed 4 bases at V and 3 bases at J, with 14 bases between. This chain's CDR3 is CASSSGVDGTDTQYF. The CDR3 DNA sequence: TGTGCCAGCAGCTCAGGGGTTGACGGGACAGATACGCAGTATTTT.

CDR3 sequence: CASSRAREYNEQFF. The CDR3 nucleotides read TGTGCCAGCAGCCGCGCCCGGGAATACAATGAGCAGTTCTTC. The chain joins TRBV7-9 to TRBJ2-1, with D maybe TRBD2 (5 bases). Trimming removed 5 bases at V and 4 bases at J, with 12 bases between. Germline assignment: CDR1 SEHNR and CDR2 FQNEAQ (reference sequence). This CDR3 is 14 amino acids long.

This clonotype occurred a few times. The chain links TRBV4-2 to TRBJ2-1; 8 nucleotides align to TRBD2. CDR1 and CDR2 (germline): LGHNA, YNFKEQ. The CDR3 runs to 17 residues. V lost 3 bases, J lost 9 bases, and 16 bases stayed unmatched. CDR3 DNA: TGTGCCAGCAGCCAGCATGCTACTAGCGGAAGGACAACTGAGCAGTTCTTC. It translates to CASSQHATSGRTTEQFF.

V is TRBV10-3 and J is TRBJ1-4, with D uncertain. Trimming left V 3 bases short and J 6 bases short, with 11 bases between. Germline CDR1 reads ENHRY; CDR2 reads SYGVKD. The CDR3 consists of 14 residues. The chain's CDR3 is CAISDGREDEKLFF. As DNA, the CDR3 is TGTGCCATCAGTGACGGCCGAGAGGATGAAAAACTGTTTTTT.

This chain uses TRBV29-1 with TRBJ1-2; weak D call: TRBD1 (5 bases). Germline V gene sequence: CDR1 SQVTM, CDR2 ANQGSEA. This CDR3 has 14 amino acids. V was trimmed by 2 bases and J by 4 bases, leaving 14 bases between them. DNA of the CDR3: TGCAGCGTTGAAACGTTGCTTGGGACCTATGGCTACACCTTC. Residues: CSVETLLGTYGYTF.

V is TRBV7-9 and J is TRBJ1-2, with D possibly TRBD1 on 5 matching bases. The CDR3 has 13 residues. The germline CDR1 and CDR2 sequences are SEHNR and FQNEAQ (reference sequence). Deletions cut 4 bases from V and 5 bases from J, with 11 bases between. The CDR3: CASSSDSGYGYTF. Here the CDR3 DNA reads TGTGCCAGCAGCTCCGACAGCGGATATGGCTACACCTTC.

The V gene is TRBV6-6, the J gene TRBJ1-1; possibly TRBD1 for D (6 bases). Germline CDR1 is MNHNY and CDR2 is SVGAGI (reference sequence). Trimming stripped 0 bases from V and 12 bases from J, with 11 bases between. The CDR3 length is 12 residues. The chain's CDR3 is CASSYSSGAPFF. The CDR3 DNA sequence: TGTGCCAGCAGTTACTCGTCGGGGGCACCTTTCTTT.

This chain joins TRBV6-6 and TRBJ2-4; the D gene is possibly TRBD1 (6 bases). The last part of the DNA fits TRBJ2-7 better; the J call may be wrong. The germline V gene encodes CDR1 MNHNY and CDR2 SVGAGI (reference sequence). This CDR3 region has 14 residues. The CDR3 DNA sequence: TGTGCCAGCAGTGGAAGACAGGTTAGCTACGAGCAGTACTTC. This gives the protein CASSGRQVSYEQYF.

The chain joins TRBV12-3 or TRBV12-4 to TRBJ2-4, with TRBD1 as a possible D gene (6 bases). The CDR3 spans 17 residues. Between the trimmed V and J ends, which lost 5 bases and 1 base, there was a span of 18 bases. This CDR3 reads CASSPLTGKEAKNIQYF. The CDR3 bases are TGTGCCAGCAGTCCACTCACAGGGAAAGAGGCCAAAAACATTCAGTACTTC.

A word on this clonotype: A read error may account for a junction end that differs from germline. This chain links TRBV12-3 or TRBV12-4 with TRBJ2-3; D may correspond to TRBD1 or TRBD2 (5 bases each). The CDR3 is 16 residues long. CDR3: CASSGTSGVNTDTEYF. CDR3 DNA sequence: TGTGCCAGCAGTGGGACGAGCGGAGTCAACACAGATACGGAGTATTTT.

The V call is TRBV7-2, the J call TRBJ2-7; the D gene could be TRBD1 or TRBD2 (5 bases each). From germline, CDR1 is SGHTA and CDR2 FQGNSA. Trimming took 5 bases from V and 5 from J, leaving 19 bases between them. There are 15 residues in the CDR3. The CDR3 region is CASSRTGLVWDEQYF. The CDR3, as DNA: TGTGCCAGCAGCCGCACGGGGCTCGTGTGGGACGAGCAGTACTTC.

The chain joins TRBV6-5 to TRBJ2-1, with D uncertain. V was pared by 7 bases and J by 5 bases, with 9 bases between. Germline V gene data show CDR1 as MNHEY and CDR2 as SVGAGI. CDR3 length: 12 amino acids. CDR3 loop: CASKPANNEQFF. In nucleotides, the CDR3 is TGTGCCAGCAAACCGGCCAACAATGAGCAGTTCTTC.